This entry concerns a single TCR beta chain. This clonotype was detected only a few times. Its cognate antigen has yet to be identified. No quality values exist for individual bases; no much larger clone is one base distant. This record belongs to a study of human T cells and chemical hapten exposure (dated by TCRdb to about 2021). For the study in its entirety: For sensitization, 2% DPC in acetone was applied to a roughly 2 cm by roughly 2 cm area of upper inner arm skin. Patients additionally received weekly therapeutic DPC doses to the scalp throughout the roughly 25-week study period. Patch testing was performed on the upper back with Finn chambers containing 0.01% DPC, and the patch tests were scored after 6 days according to International Contact Dermatitis Research Group standards. Most of the patients in the cohort were female, and the cohort covered alopecia areata with under or over 50% scalp involvement, alopecia totalis and alopecia universalis. The libraries were sequenced as a pool, and the TCR yield per sample differed mostly because of small variations in library volumes within the pool. This study followed changes in the peripheral blood TCR repertoire in vivo during primary and secondary sensitization of alopecia patients to the hapten diphenylcyclopropenone (DPC). Patient blood was sampled pre-sensitization (week 0) and at 2, 6 and about 24 weeks after DPC sensitization. Blood for TCR sequencing was provided by twenty-nine alopecia patients at one to four time points (pre-sensitization, 2, 6 and 24 weeks).

Libraries were built with RACE. This sample was sequenced with a NextSeq 500. Library preparation attached unique molecular identifiers to individual cDNA molecules for quantitative, reproducible TCR counting. Each blood RNA sample was used to sequence both TCR alpha and TCR beta chains. The paper's processing steps were these. Samples had a median of about 96,000 TCRs, with a range from roughly 20,000 to 700,000. V, J and CDR3 annotation of the TCR reads was performed with the Decombinator software suite. For the PS versus PT1 abundance plots, all samples were subsampled to the same number of TCRs (28,000). TCRs were defined as expanded if absent before sensitization and observed at least eight times at the 2-week time point. TCRdb took the public reads, trimmed them with fastp at Q25, ran MiXCR for clone calling and kept in-frame beta chains. When rows share a CDR3 protein, they turn into one entry using the most common DNA and genes. V and J calls and clone size were set by TCRdb, not the authors. This sample is represented by about 340,000 distinct CDR3 sequences; about 7% of them were singletons. Around 8.4% of the sample is in the top ten clones.

The germline V gene (reference sequence) supplies CDR1 MNHEY and CDR2 SMNVEV. V loses 6 bases of germline sequence and J loses 3 bases, and the interval between the two ends is 5 bases. The CDR3 has 11 amino acids, counting the end cysteine and phenylalanine. This entry keeps only the CDR3 DNA: 33 bases, framed from base 1. The meaning of the sample's time point label: patch test 1, 2 weeks after DPC sensitization. Explained via the paper, the treatment or condition label denotes: therapeutic diphenylcyclopropenone sensitization with weekly scalp DPC. Blood at each patch-test visit was drawn before the patch test was applied. Eligible patients were aged 18 to 70, diagnosed with alopecia, deemed suitable for DPC therapy, and excluded if pregnant. Total RNA was isolated from unfractionated whole blood collected in Tempus Blood RNA tubes. Broad study findings and their caveats: Because every patient had alopecia, a presumed autoimmune disease, the patients' immune response might differ from that of healthy individuals. After repeated subsampling, the strength of the expansion versus patch-test correlation and the threshold at which it became significant changed. DPC sensitization did not change how many TCRs were above 1 in 1000 frequency, and no evidence was found of alterations in global repertoire structure. Patch test score correlated positively with the number of PT1 expanded TCRs, reaching significance at thresholds 8, 16 and 32 but not at 4. Expanded TCRs formed significantly more large CDR3 similarity clusters than pre-sensitization or healthy control sets, consistent with antigen-driven responses.

The V gene is TRBV27 and the J gene is TRBJ2-5; the D gene assignment is ambiguous. This sequence originates from a woman aged 18 to 35 with alopecia areata. Some clones in this sample may be carry-over from other donors' samples. This specimen consisted of whole blood, obtained in connection with sensitization to the hapten diphenylcyclopropenone (DPC). The nucleotide sequence is given as TGTGCCAGCAGGGAGAAAGAGACCCAGTACTTC. Translated, it gives CASREKETQYF.